These T cell receptor beta chains were read from a single sample in a study of cytomegalovirus exposure and HLA in healthy donors. Clones were read by immunoSEQ multiplex PCR, and TCRdb kept only the in-frame ones, dropping some. The sample shows roughly 190,000 clones, about 77% of them seen only once. The sample consisted of PBMCs. The receptors derive from a woman aged 25-40 years in good health and CMV-seropositive. CDR3s include the opening cysteine and the closing phenylalanine or tryptophan. Fields, in order: V gene, D gene, J gene, clone size, CDR3 DNA, CDR3 protein. The D gene is left open where the match is weak. For some rows the clone size is stated as once, few or many, or as a class when expanded; others skip it.

v_gene: TRBV19; d_gene: -; j_gene: TRBJ1-1; abundance: -; CDR3nt: TGTGCCAGTAGTATTCCCTCAGTGAGGTTCGTTGAAGCTTTCTTT; CDR3aa: CASSIPSVRFVEAFF
v_gene: TRBV2; d_gene: -; j_gene: TRBJ2-5; abundance: -; CDR3nt: TGTGCCAGCCGTTTAGTACGGGAGACCCAGTACTTC; CDR3aa: CASRLVRETQYF
v_gene: TRBV7-9; d_gene: TRBD1; j_gene: TRBJ1-5; abundance: -; CDR3nt: TGTGCCAGCAGCTTCGGGACAGGGATGAATCAGCCCCAGCATTTT; CDR3aa: CASSFGTGMNQPQHF
v_gene: TRBV18; d_gene: TRBD2; j_gene: TRBJ2-5; abundance: -; CDR3nt: TGTGCCAGCTCAGCTACCCTTAGCGGGGCCCAAGAGACCCAGTACTTC; CDR3aa: CASSATLSGAQETQYF
v_gene: TRBV11-1; d_gene: TRBD1; j_gene: TRBJ2-1; abundance: -; CDR3nt: TGTGCCAGCATCCTCGGGACAGGGTTGTACAATGAGCAGTTCTTC; CDR3aa: CASILGTGLYNEQFF
v_gene: TRBV7-6; d_gene: -; j_gene: TRBJ1-5; abundance: -; CDR3nt: TGTGCCAGCAGCTTGGGAACAGGGTTCGGCAATCAGCCCCAGCATTTT; CDR3aa: CASSLGTGFGNQPQHF
v_gene: TRBV15; d_gene: -; j_gene: TRBJ2-7; abundance: -; CDR3nt: TGTGCCACCACGGCGGGATCGGGCGAGCAGTACTTC; CDR3aa: CATTAGSGEQYF
v_gene: TRBV27; d_gene: -; j_gene: TRBJ2-1; abundance: -; CDR3nt: TGTGCCAGCAGTGACAGGTTCTCCTACAATGAGCAGTTCTTC; CDR3aa: CASSDRFSYNEQFF
v_gene: TRBV10-3; d_gene: -; j_gene: TRBJ1-2; abundance: -; CDR3nt: TGTGCCATCTCTGGCGGTGCTAACTATGGCTACACCTTC; CDR3aa: CAISGGANYGYTF
v_gene: TRBV30; d_gene: -; j_gene: TRBJ2-5; abundance: -; CDR3nt: TGTGCCTGGAAATCTGGCGCTAGTCAAGAGAGCGGGACCCAGTACTTC; CDR3aa: CAWKSGASQESGTQYF
v_gene: TRBV5-4; d_gene: -; j_gene: TRBJ2-4; abundance: -; CDR3nt: TGTGCCAGCAGCCACCTGCCCAGGGCGCGAGCCAAAAACATTCAGTACTTC; CDR3aa: CASSHLPRARAKNIQYF
v_gene: TRBV2; d_gene: -; j_gene: TRBJ1-3; abundance: -; CDR3nt: TGTGCCAGCAGATCAGGGATCTCGGACGGAAACACCATATATTTT; CDR3aa: CASRSGISDGNTIYF
v_gene: TRBV6-5; d_gene: TRBD1; j_gene: TRBJ1-2; abundance: -; CDR3nt: TGTGCCAGCAGTCCGATCAGGGGGCAGATCTATGGCTACACCTTC; CDR3aa: CASSPIRGQIYGYTF
v_gene: TRBV28; d_gene: -; j_gene: TRBJ1-5; abundance: few; CDR3nt: TGTGCCAGCAGTCCAACACAGGGAAGGCATCAGCCCCAGCATTTT; CDR3aa: CASSPTQGRHQPQHF
v_gene: TRBV11-1; d_gene: TRBD2; j_gene: TRBJ2-1; abundance: once; CDR3nt: TGTGCCAGCAGCTGGACTAGCAGTTACAATGAGCAGTTCTTC; CDR3aa: CASSWTSSYNEQFF
v_gene: TRBV11-1; d_gene: -; j_gene: TRBJ2-2; abundance: -; CDR3nt: TGTGCCAGCAGCTTCAGGGATACCGGGGAGCTGTTTTTT; CDR3aa: CASSFRDTGELFF
v_gene: TRBV2; d_gene: -; j_gene: TRBJ2-7; abundance: few; CDR3nt: TGTGCCAGCAGTGAAGGAGTGGGCCCCTACGAGCAGTACTTC; CDR3aa: CASSEGVGPYEQYF
v_gene: TRBV5-6; d_gene: TRBD2; j_gene: TRBJ2-7; abundance: -; CDR3nt: TGTGCCAGCAGCACGGACGGGGGGTACTACGAGCAGTACTTC; CDR3aa: CASSTDGGYYEQYF
v_gene: TRBV9; d_gene: -; j_gene: TRBJ2-5; abundance: -; CDR3nt: TGTGCCAGCAGCCCCCTAGGGGGGACCCAGTACTTC; CDR3aa: CASSPLGGTQYF
v_gene: TRBV11-2; d_gene: -; j_gene: TRBJ2-3; abundance: -; CDR3nt: TGTGCCAGCAGCGGATCGGGGGATACGCAGTATTTT; CDR3aa: CASSGSGDTQYF
v_gene: TRBV7-2; d_gene: TRBD1; j_gene: TRBJ2-7; abundance: -; CDR3nt: TGTGCCAGCAGCGGGACAGTTTCGTCCTACGAGCAGTACTTC; CDR3aa: CASSGTVSSYEQYF
v_gene: TRBV7-9; d_gene: TRBD1; j_gene: TRBJ2-5; abundance: -; CDR3nt: TGTGCCAGCAGCTCGGGACAGGGACAAGAGACCCAGTACTTC; CDR3aa: CASSSGQGQETQYF
v_gene: TRBV5-1; d_gene: -; j_gene: TRBJ2-7; abundance: -; CDR3nt: TGCGCCAGCAGCTTGGACGGGCGGGCCACCTACGAGCAGTACTTC; CDR3aa: CASSLDGRATYEQYF
v_gene: TRBV10-3; d_gene: -; j_gene: TRBJ2-7; abundance: -; CDR3nt: TGTGCCAGCGGATCTCAGGGATACGAGCAGTACTTC; CDR3aa: CASGSQGYEQYF
v_gene: TRBV7-3; d_gene: TRBD2; j_gene: TRBJ2-1; abundance: -; CDR3nt: TGTGCCAGCAGCCCGACTAGCGGGAGGGTCAATGAGCAGTTCTTC; CDR3aa: CASSPTSGRVNEQFF
v_gene: TRBV28; d_gene: -; j_gene: TRBJ1-4; abundance: -; CDR3nt: TGTGCCAGCAGTCCCAGGGGTCGGGGTGAAAAACTGTTTTTT; CDR3aa: CASSPRGRGEKLFF
v_gene: TRBV5-6; d_gene: TRBD1; j_gene: TRBJ2-7; abundance: -; CDR3nt: TGTGCCAGCAGCTTACCGGGACAGGGACTTACCTACGAGCAGTACTTC; CDR3aa: CASSLPGQGLTYEQYF
v_gene: TRBV7-2; d_gene: -; j_gene: TRBJ1-2; abundance: -; CDR3nt: TGTGCCAGCAGCTCCCGTTGGGGGGGGTCTCCTTTCACCTTC; CDR3aa: CASSSRWGGSPFTF
v_gene: TRBV18; d_gene: TRBD1; j_gene: TRBJ1-2; abundance: few; CDR3nt: TGTGCCAGCTCACCTTCCGGGACAGGGTACAACTATGGCTACACCTTC; CDR3aa: CASSPSGTGYNYGYTF
v_gene: TRBV4-1; d_gene: TRBD1; j_gene: TRBJ2-5; abundance: -; CDR3nt: TGCGCCAGCAGCCAGAAGACAGGGTTTAAAGAGACCCAGTACTTC; CDR3aa: CASSQKTGFKETQYF
v_gene: TRBV5-1; d_gene: -; j_gene: TRBJ1-5; abundance: -; CDR3nt: TGCGCCAGCAGCACCGGGGGTGGGGATCAGCCCCAGCATTTT; CDR3aa: CASSTGGGDQPQHF
v_gene: TRBV7-9; d_gene: TRBD1; j_gene: TRBJ2-7; abundance: -; CDR3nt: TGTTCCAGCAGCCCCGACAGGGTCGAGCAGTACTTC; CDR3aa: CSSSPDRVEQYF
v_gene: TRBV30; d_gene: TRBD1; j_gene: TRBJ1-2; abundance: -; CDR3nt: TGTGCCGGGAACAGGGGGCCCTATGGCTACACCTTC; CDR3aa: CAGNRGPYGYTF
v_gene: TRBV7-2; d_gene: -; j_gene: TRBJ1-4; abundance: -; CDR3nt: TGTGCCAGCAGCTTCCCAGGGTTTAATGAAAAACTGTTTTTT; CDR3aa: CASSFPGFNEKLFF
v_gene: TRBV5-4; d_gene: -; j_gene: TRBJ2-7; abundance: once; CDR3nt: TGTGCCAGCAGCTCCGGCTACAGCTCCTACGAGCAGTACTTC; CDR3aa: CASSSGYSSYEQYF
v_gene: TRBV28; d_gene: -; j_gene: TRBJ1-2; abundance: -; CDR3nt: TGTGCCAGCAGTTTAGTCCCGGTTCCTGGTGGCTACACCTTC; CDR3aa: CASSLVPVPGGYTF
v_gene: TRBV5-4; d_gene: TRBD2; j_gene: TRBJ2-7; abundance: once; CDR3nt: TGTGCCAGCAGCTCCCGCCCCGGGACTAGCGGGAACGAGCAGTACTTC; CDR3aa: CASSSRPGTSGNEQYF